This T cell receptor beta chain was identified in a study of cytomegalovirus exposure and HLA in healthy donors. This clone was recorded only once. The V and J ends lost 3 bases and 2 bases, in that order; junction bases with no gene match: 6. This CDR3 is 14 amino acids long. Germline V lookup: CDR1 GTSNPN, CDR2 SVGIG (reference sequence). The PCR employed 60 Vbeta primers together with 13 Jbeta primers. Only in-frame clones appear in the TCRdb table, and some are missing; sequencing was by immunoSEQ multiplex PCR. This table holds 170,000 or so clones, 80% found once. V usage is TRBV30 and J usage is TRBJ1-2; 7 bases fit TRBD1. The sequencing input was PBMCs. This TCR was recovered from a man aged 25-45 years in good health and CMV-seropositive. This CDR3 is CAWSQGVSNYGYTF. The CDR3 DNA reads as TGTGCCTGGAGCCAGGGGGTCTCCAACTATGGCTACACCTTC.